These 27 T cell receptor beta chains came from one sample sequenced in a study of blood T cell repertoires in COVID-19. Clones were read by immunoSEQ multiplex PCR, and TCRdb kept only the in-frame ones, dropping some. The sample gives roughly 250,000 clones, roughly 88% of which show up once; roughly 4% is in the top ten. Sample: PBMCs or T cells enriched from blood (not recorded which). The receptors originated from a young woman who had recovered from COVID-19.

V gene TRBV5-5 combines with J gene TRBJ1-2; D may be TRBD1 (5 bases). V lost 3 bases and J lost 2, with 11 bases in between. The CDR3 loop spans 14 amino acids. Germline V lookup: CDR1 SGHKS, CDR2 YYEKEE (reference sequence). The CDR3: CASSYAGPNYGYTF. CDR3 nucleotides: TGTGCCAGCAGCTATGCGGGACCGAACTATGGCTACACCTTC. The complete variable domain, with remaining parts taken from reference TRBV5-5 and TRBJ1-2, reads DAGVTQSPTHLIKTRGQQVTLRCSPISGHKSVSWYQQVLGQGPQFIFQYYEKEERGRGNFPDRFSARQFPNYSSELNVNALLLGDSALYLCASSYAGPNYGYTFGSGTRLTVV.

The sample holds one count of this clone. This rearrangement joins TRBV28 to TRBJ1-5; D uncertain. CDR3 length: 15 amino acids. V shed 4 bases and J shed 7 bases, with 17 bases lying between them. Germline V gene data show CDR1 as MDHEN and CDR2 as SYDVKM. The CDR3 DNA sequence: TGTGCCAGCAGTTACACCGCCCGGAGTGGACAGCCCCAGCATTTT. Its translation: CASSYTARSGQPQHF.

The DNA of the CDR3 is TGTGCCAGCAGTTACTCGAGTCGACTAGAAAAACTGTTTTTT. Encoded protein: CASSYSSRLEKLFF. The chain uses TRBV6-5 and TRBJ1-4; D remains ambiguous. Trimming cost V 0 bases and J 8 bases, with 10 bases left between them. Germline loops: CDR1 MNHEY, CDR2 SVGAGI. This CDR3 has 14 amino acids.

CDR3 protein: CASSHSGSGNTIYF. DNA of the CDR3: TGTGCCAGCAGCCACAGCGGGTCTGGAAACACCATATATTTT. The chain employs TRBV7-6 and TRBJ1-3, with D unclear. The V end was cut by 5 bases, the J end by 1 base, with 9 bases between. Looked up from germline, CDR1 is SGHVS and CDR2 is FNYEAQ. The CDR3 is 14 residues long.

J is TRBJ1-1 and V is TRBV14; D is uncertain. V was clipped by 1 base and J by 1 base, with 16 bases between them. CDR3 length equals 17 residues. From germline, CDR1 is SGHDN and CDR2 FVKESK. CDR3 in amino acids: CASSQGRTTRGNTEAFF. In DNA, the CDR3 is TGTGCCAGCAGCCAAGGGAGGACGACTCGCGGGAACACTGAAGCTTTCTTT.

This clone has only one observation. The chain combines TRBV27 with TRBJ1-2, with TRBD1 matching over 7 bases. The J segment lost 2 bases and the V segment lost 2 bases, leaving 2 bases of the junction unmatched. The CDR3 is 14 amino acids. Per the germline V gene, CDR1 is MNHEY and CDR2 is SMNVEV (reference sequence). The chain's CDR3 is CASSLKGANYGYTF. In DNA, the CDR3 is TGTGCCAGCAGTTTAAAGGGGGCGAACTATGGCTACACCTTC.

This clone was detected once. This CDR3 reads CASSQPGPSREQFF. CDR3 DNA sequence: TGTGCCAGCAGCCAGCCCGGTCCCTCACGGGAGCAGTTCTTC. This chain connects TRBV14 to TRBJ2-1, with D hard to call. Germline CDR1 is SGHDN and CDR2 is FVKESK. The CDR3 runs to 14 residues. V lost 3 bases and J 10 bases, leaving 16 bases between the germline ends.

This rearrangement joins TRBV27 to TRBJ1-1; TRBD1 matches 7 bases. Germline CDR1 MNHEY, CDR2 SMNVEV (reference sequence). CDR3 length: 13 amino acids. J was trimmed by 1 base and V by 4 bases; bases with no gene match: 0. The CDR3 coding sequence is TGTGCCAGCAGTTGGACAGGGAACACTGAAGCTTTCTTT. Protein: CASSWTGNTEAFF.

The chain joins TRBV2 to TRBJ1-2; TRBD1 aligns across 7 bases. The CDR3 runs to 14 residues. The V segment lost 4 bases and the J segment 0 bases; nucleotides outside the gene matches: 2. Germline CDR1 reads SNHLY; CDR2 reads FYNNEI. The CDR3 bases are TGTGCCAGCAGTGGACAGGGCTCTAACTATGGCTACACCTTC. Translating it yields CASSGQGSNYGYTF.

This chain uses TRBV27 with TRBJ2-7, with 8 bases identical to TRBD1. The germline V gene has CDR1 MNHEY and CDR2 SMNVEV (reference sequence). Unmatched junction bases numbered 1, after V lost 2 bases and J lost 1 base. This CDR3 contains 14 residues. The CDR3 protein is CASSLGQGSYEQYF. The CDR3 DNA follows: TGTGCCAGCAGTTTAGGACAGGGATCCTACGAGCAGTACTTC.

The CDR3 DNA sequence: TGTGCCAGCAAGAGGCAGGGTGTCGATCAGCCCCAGCATTTT. It yields the protein CASKRQGVDQPQHF. This chain joins TRBV2 and TRBJ1-5; tentatively, D is TRBD1 (5 bases). CDR3 length equals 14 residues. CDR1 is SNHLY, CDR2 FYNNEI, per germline. V lost 7 bases and J 5 bases, leaving 15 bases between the germline ends. The entire variable domain, with the rest obtained from reference TRBV2 and TRBJ1-5, is as follows: EPEVTQTPSHQVTQMGQEVILRCVPISNHLYFYWYRQILGQKVEFLVSFYNNEISEKSEIFDDQFSVERPDGSNFTLKIRSTKLEDSAMYFCASKRQGVDQPQHFGDGTRLSIL.

This clone was seen a single time. The CDR3 reads CATAVAGSDTGELFF. CDR3 DNA sequence: TGTGCCACCGCGGTAGCGGGGTCGGACACCGGGGAGCTGTTTTTT. The rearrangement links TRBV24-1 to TRBJ2-2, with TRBD2 identical over 8 bases. The ends lost 9 bases at V and 3 bases at J; junction bases unmatched: 8. The CDR3 length is 15 residues. CDR1 is KGHDR and CDR2 is SFDVKD in the germline V gene.

This chain uses TRBV27 with TRBJ2-7; 10 bases fit TRBD1. V shed 0 bases and J 2 bases; nucleotides not matched to a gene: 10. Germline CDR1 is MNHEY and CDR2 is SMNVEV (reference sequence). The CDR3 sequence is 18 residues long. The CDR3 DNA is TGTGCCAGCAGTTTATCCCCGGTCGGACAGGGGGTGACCTACGAGCAGTACTTC. This codes for CASSLSPVGQGVTYEQYF.

This clone was picked up one time. DNA for the CDR3: TGTGCCAGCAGGCACTACAGACGAACGGGGACTGAAGCTTTCTTT. It specifies CASRHYRRTGTEAFF. The chain has TRBV11-2 and TRBJ1-1; D ambiguous. V was cut by 6 bases and J by 5 bases, with 19 bases left in between. This CDR3 region has 15 residues. Germline V CDR1 and CDR2: SGHAT, FQNNGV.

V gene TRBV3-1 (or the pseudogene TRBV3-2) combines with J gene TRBJ1-3; 7 nucleotides agree with TRBD1. In germline, CDR1 is LGHDT, CDR2 YNNKEL (reference sequence). There are 12 residues in the CDR3. The CDR3 nucleotides read TGTGCGAGTCGGGACAGCGGAAACACCATATATTTT. Protein product: CASRDSGNTIYF.

Only a few counts were recorded for this clone. This chain uses TRBV19 with TRBJ1-5; TRBD1 aligns across 8 bases. The CDR3 loop spans 17 amino acids. The V gene end was trimmed by 4 bases and the J gene end by 6 bases; junction bases not matched to a gene: 14. CDR1 and CDR2 from the germline V gene are LNHDA and SQIVND (reference sequence). The CDR3 loop is CASSTGQGRGNGQPQHF. CDR3 in DNA: TGTGCCAGTAGTACAGGACAGGGAAGGGGCAACGGTCAGCCCCAGCATTTT.

The chain employs TRBV27 and TRBJ2-2, with 7 nucleotides matching TRBD1. V was pared by 6 bases and J by 3 bases, with 7 bases of the junction left unmatched. The CDR3 is 15 amino acids. From germline, CDR1 is MNHEY and CDR2 SMNVEV (reference sequence). CDR3 sequence: CASRTHRGDTGELFF. In DNA, the CDR3 is TGTGCCAGCAGGACCCACAGGGGAGACACCGGGGAGCTGTTTTTT.

The chain couples TRBV27 to TRBJ1-1, with D possibly matching TRBD1 (5 bases). Germline V gives CDR1 MNHEY, CDR2 SMNVEV (reference sequence). The CDR3 loop spans 14 amino acids. V was shortened by 0 bases and J by 4 bases, with 9 bases between the two germline ends. CDR3 loop: CASSLSNGGTEAFF. In DNA, the CDR3 is TGTGCCAGCAGTTTATCGAACGGGGGCACTGAAGCTTTCTTT.

The V gene is TRBV4-1, the J gene TRBJ2-5; a possible D gene is TRBD2 (6 bases). This CDR3 is built from 13 residues. V lost 0 bases to trimming and J lost 10 bases, with 12 bases between them. Germline values: CDR1 MGHRA, CDR2 YSYEKL. The chain's CDR3 is CASSQDAGRDQYF. The CDR3 DNA follows: TGCGCCAGCAGCCAAGATGCGGGGCGGGACCAGTACTTC.

The V gene is TRBV9, the J gene TRBJ2-7; 9 bases match TRBD2. The CDR3 runs to 17 residues. After removal of 0 bases from V and 4 bases from J, the junction contained 11 bases not matched to a gene. Germline CDR1 and CDR2: SGDLS and YYNGEE. For the CDR3, the DNA is TGTGCCAGCAGCGTAGGGGGCTTTATAGCGGGAGAGTACGAGCAGTACTTC. Amino acids: CASSVGGFIAGEYEQYF.

The CDR3 protein is CASSPGARQETQYF. Here the CDR3 DNA reads TGTGCCAGCTCACCCGGAGCGCGTCAAGAGACCCAGTACTTC. The chain couples TRBV3-1 (or the pseudogene TRBV3-2) to TRBJ2-5; no clear D. V was cut by 8 bases and J by 2 bases, with 15 bases left in between. Germline V gives CDR1 LGHDT, CDR2 YNNKEL (reference sequence). The CDR3 runs to 14 residues.

This clone has only one observation. This chain joins TRBV29-1 and TRBJ1-1; D might be TRBD1 (6 bases). Germline V lookup: CDR1 SQVTM, CDR2 ANQGSEA. The CDR3 loop spans 14 amino acids. V lost 6 bases, J lost 0 bases, and 14 bases lay in between. The CDR3 spells CSVQGLVMNTEAFF. The CDR3 nucleotides are TGCAGCGTACAGGGTTTGGTAATGAACACTGAAGCTTTCTTT.

This clone was counted a few times. The chain joins TRBV19 to TRBJ2-3; the D gene is possibly TRBD1 (6 bases). Germline CDR1 reads LNHDA; CDR2 reads SQIVND (reference sequence). Trimming removed 4 bases from V and 3 bases from J, with 8 bases in between. The CDR3 contains 13 residues. CDR3 DNA: TGTGCCAGTAGTACCACAGGGACAGATACGCAGTATTTT. Protein product: CASSTTGTDTQYF.

The V gene is TRBV6-5, the J gene TRBJ1-2, with 9 bases that match TRBD1. CDR3 length: 15 amino acids. Germline trimming cut 4 bases from V and 5 bases from J; bases unmatched to any gene: 8. Germline V gives CDR1 MNHEY, CDR2 SVGAGI. In DNA form, the CDR3 reads TGTGCCAGCAGTTCCCGCCCGGGACAGGGATATGGCTACACCTTC. This codes for CASSSRPGQGYGYTF.

In the case of this clone: The germline gene is not matched at one end of the junction; a read error may be the cause. This rearrangement joins TRBV12-3 or TRBV12-4 to TRBJ1-4; weak D call: TRBD1 (6 bases). The CDR3 totals 11 residues. The CDR3 DNA reads as TGTGCCAGCAGTTTCGGGGACACCTCTGTTTTT. This codes for CASSFGDTSVF.

This sequence joins TRBV6-5 and TRBJ1-1; 7 bases map to TRBD1. The CDR3 is 16 amino acids. V shed 2 bases, J shed 7 bases, and the junction held 13 bases outside the gene matches. Germline V gene data show CDR1 as MNHEY and CDR2 as SVGAGI. CDR3 sequence reads: CASSYNMDRLRGEAFF. As DNA, the CDR3 is TGTGCCAGCAGTTACAATATGGACAGGCTGAGGGGTGAAGCTTTCTTT.

The chain employs TRBV7-8 and TRBJ2-5; a weak D match, TRBD2 (6 bases). Germline V gene data show CDR1 as SGHVS and CDR2 as FQNEAQ. This CDR3 spans 14 amino acids. Trimming took 2 bases from V and 2 from J, leaving 9 bases between them. The CDR3 DNA reads as TGTGCCAGCAGCTTATGGCGGGATCAAGAGACCCAGTACTTC. Encoded protein: CASSLWRDQETQYF.